This T cell receptor (beta chain) originates from a study of cytomegalovirus exposure and HLA in healthy donors. Whole-study findings and limits: TRBV6-2, TRBV6-3 and some other V segments were excluded as indistinguishable. Per a later analysis, HLA-associated TCR beta chains showed more clonal expansion than other, equally common TCR beta chains.

This clone came up once. The antigen is not known. Primers: 60 Vbeta forward and 13 Jbeta reverse. This table comes from immunoSEQ multiplex PCR, and its TCRdb copy is limited to in-frame clones, with some not included. In the table there are about 160,000 clones, roughly 80% of which are singletons. The CDR3 covers 16 residues. CDR1 and CDR2 from the germline V gene are SGHTA and FQGTGA. V lost 5 bases and J lost 4, with 17 bases in between. This TCR derives from a man aged 25 to 45 in good health and CMV-seropositive. The chain carries TRBV7-3 and TRBJ2-2, with a tentative D call TRBD2 (7 bases). The specimen was PBMCs. In DNA, the CDR3 is TGTGCCAGCAGCCCGCCTGAGGGGGGGACCACCGGGGAGCTGTTTTTT. Protein product: CASSPPEGGTTGELFF.